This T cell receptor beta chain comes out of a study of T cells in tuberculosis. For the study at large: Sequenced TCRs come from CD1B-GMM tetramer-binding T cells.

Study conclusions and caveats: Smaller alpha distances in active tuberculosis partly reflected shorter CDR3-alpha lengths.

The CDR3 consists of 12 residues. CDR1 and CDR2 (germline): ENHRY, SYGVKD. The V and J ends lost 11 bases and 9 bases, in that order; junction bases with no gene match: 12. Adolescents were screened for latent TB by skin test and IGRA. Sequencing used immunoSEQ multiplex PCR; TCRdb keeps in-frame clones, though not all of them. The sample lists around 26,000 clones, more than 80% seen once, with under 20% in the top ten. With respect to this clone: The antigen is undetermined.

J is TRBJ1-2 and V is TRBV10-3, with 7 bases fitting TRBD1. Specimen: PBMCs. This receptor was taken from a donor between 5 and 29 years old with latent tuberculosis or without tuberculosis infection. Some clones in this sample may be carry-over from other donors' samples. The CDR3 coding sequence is TGTGCCTCGGGACAGAGCCTCCCAAGCTACACCTTC. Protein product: CASGQSLPSYTF.